This passage covers 28 T cell receptor beta chains from one sample sequenced in a study of blood T cell repertoires in COVID-19. This table comes from immunoSEQ multiplex PCR, and its TCRdb copy is limited to in-frame clones, with some not included. Among around 200,000 clones listed, approximately 83% were seen once. The material sequenced was peripheral blood. The receptors derive from a man aged 60-69 years with acute or convalescent COVID-19.

This clone was seen a single time. The chain's CDR3 is CASSPGWGGNQPQHF. The CDR3 nucleotides are TGTGCCAGCAGCCCCGGATGGGGGGGCAATCAGCCCCAGCATTTT. This chain uses TRBV3-1 (or the pseudogene TRBV3-2) with TRBJ1-5; perhaps TRBD1 as D (5 bases). Trimming removed 4 bases at V and 2 bases at J, with 12 bases between. CDR3 length equals 15 residues. In germline, CDR1 is LGHDT, CDR2 YNNKEL (reference sequence).

This rearrangement joins TRBV28 to TRBJ1-2; 12 bases map to TRBD1. CDR3 length: 14 amino acids. In germline, CDR1 is MDHEN, CDR2 SYDVKM. The trim removed 6 bases at V and 7 bases at J, leaving 6 bases unmatched. CDR3 protein: CASSRRDRGLGYTF. DNA for the CDR3: TGTGCCAGCAGCCGCCGGGACAGGGGGCTTGGCTACACCTTC.

This clone was picked up a small number of times. This sequence joins TRBV28 and TRBJ1-6; 7 bases agree with TRBD1. Trimming took 6 bases from V and 12 from J; bases not matched to a gene: 8. Per germline, CDR1 MDHEN and CDR2 SYDVKM. There are 13 residues in the CDR3. The CDR3 region is CASRRTGVGPLHF. DNA of the CDR3: TGTGCCAGCAGACGAACAGGGGTAGGACCCCTCCACTTT.

The chain recombines TRBV9 with TRBJ2-1; TRBD1 agrees at 9 bases. Trimming took 1 base from V and 5 from J; bases not matched to a gene: 4. The V gene's germline CDR1 is SGDLS and CDR2 YYNGEE. The CDR3 has 15 amino acids. The CDR3 region is CASSVIGTGNNEQFF. The DNA for the CDR3 is TGTGCCAGCAGCGTAATCGGGACAGGGAACAATGAGCAGTTCTTC.

The chain carries TRBV4-3 and TRBJ2-1; 11 nucleotides line up with TRBD2. V gave up 4 bases and J gave up 4 bases; unmatched junction bases: 3. The CDR3 length is 15 residues. Germline V CDR1 and CDR2: LGHNA, YSLEER. CDR3 in DNA: TGCGCCAGCAGCCCGGGGACTAGCGGTTACAATGAGCAGTTCTTC. It codes for CASSPGTSGYNEQFF.

The genes are TRBV7-2 and TRBJ2-7; D is perhaps TRBD1 (6 bases). The length of the CDR3 is 16 residues. V was cut by 2 bases and J by 0 bases, with 14 bases left in between. Per germline, CDR1 SGHTA and CDR2 FQGNSA. CDR3 in amino acids: CASSLRGGGSSYEQYF. CDR3 nucleotide sequence: TGTGCCAGCAGCTTAAGGGGTGGGGGCAGCTCCTACGAGCAGTACTTC.

The rearrangement uses TRBV9 and TRBJ2-1; D not resolved. The CDR3 totals 14 residues. V was trimmed by 2 bases and J by 5 bases, leaving 11 bases between them. Germline V gives CDR1 SGDLS, CDR2 YYNGEE. The CDR3 DNA reads TGTGCCAGCAGCGTCGACTTAATTAACAATGAGCAGTTCTTC. This encodes CASSVDLINNEQFF.

V and J are TRBV27 and TRBJ2-1; no firm D call. Germline loops: CDR1 MNHEY, CDR2 SMNVEV (reference sequence). The CDR3 has 15 amino acids. V dropped 5 bases and J dropped 0 bases, with 11 bases sitting between them. CDR3 sequence (DNA): TGTGCCAGCAGTCTGGCCTTAAGCTCCTACAATGAGCAGTTCTTC. Translated, it gives CASSLALSSYNEQFF.

The V call is TRBV18, the J call TRBJ1-6; 8 bases are a match to TRBD1. The CDR3 covers 15 residues. The germline V gene encodes CDR1 KGHSH and CDR2 LQKENI. Trimming took 3 bases from V and 8 from J; bases not matched to a gene: 6. CDR3 protein: CASSPLQGEYSPLHF. In DNA, the CDR3 is TGTGCCAGCTCACCCTTACAGGGGGAATATTCACCCCTCCACTTT.

The chain joins TRBV6-5 to TRBJ1-5; TRBD1 might be the D (6 bases). V was clipped by 6 bases and J by 2 bases, with 14 bases between them. The length of the CDR3 is 15 residues. The V gene's germline CDR1 is MNHEY and CDR2 SVGAGI. The CDR3 region is CASSLGGGGNQPQHF. The DNA of the CDR3 is TGTGCCAGCAGCCTGGGGGGGGGCGGCAATCAGCCCCAGCATTTT.

J is TRBJ1-5 and V is TRBV30; D is perhaps TRBD1 (6 bases). Germline V gene data show CDR1 as GTSNPN and CDR2 as SVGIG (reference sequence). The length of the CDR3 is 14 residues. The germline V and J ends were trimmed by 3 bases and 1 base, with 10 bases remaining between them. CDR3 sequence: CAWRQTGSNQPQHF. CDR3 sequence (DNA): TGTGCCTGGAGGCAAACAGGGAGCAATCAGCCCCAGCATTTT.

This clone showed up just once. This chain uses TRBV30 with TRBJ1-1, with 7 positions matching TRBD1. With 8 bases clipped from V and 0 bases from J, the junction kept 3 bases outside the gene matches. Germline CDR1 is GTSNPN and CDR2 is SVGIG (reference sequence). CDR3 length equals 12 residues. The CDR3 spells CARQGMNTEAFF. CDR3 sequence (DNA): TGTGCCCGACAGGGTATGAACACTGAAGCTTTCTTT.

The chain couples TRBV10-1 to TRBJ2-2, with D possibly being TRBD2 (5 bases). Trimming stripped 6 bases from V and 3 bases from J, with 11 bases between. The CDR3 is made up of 14 amino acids. Germline V gene sequence: CDR1 WNHNN, CDR2 SYGVQD (reference sequence). As DNA, the CDR3 is TGCGCCAGCAGGAGACGGGGATACACCGGGGAGCTGTTTTTT. Encoded protein: CASRRRGYTGELFF.

This chain links TRBV6-5 with TRBJ2-7, with no clear D. Trimming stripped 6 bases from V and 2 bases from J, with 11 bases between. This CDR3 is 13 amino acids long. From germline, CDR1 is MNHEY and CDR2 SVGAGI. The CDR3 DNA follows: TGTGCCAGCAGGTCGGCGGTCACCTACGAGCAGTACTTC. Translation: CASRSAVTYEQYF.

This clone was seen only once. V usage is TRBV6-1 and J usage is TRBJ1-5, with D unclear. In germline, CDR1 is MNHNS, CDR2 SASEGT. This CDR3 comprises 13 residues. Trimming shortened V by 3 bases and J by 12 bases, and 15 bases separated the two germline ends. In DNA, the CDR3 is TGTGCCAGCAGTGAGACTGACGAAGGACTCCAGCATTTT. It translates to CASSETDEGLQHF.

V gene TRBV7-2 combines with J gene TRBJ2-3; D possibly corresponds to TRBD2 (6 bases). This CDR3 has 16 residues. CDR1 is SGHTA, CDR2 FQGNSA, per germline. Trimming stripped 2 bases from V and 1 base from J, with 13 bases between. The CDR3 sequence: CASSLILREGTDTQYF. The DNA of the CDR3 is TGTGCCAGCAGCTTAATACTGCGGGAAGGCACAGATACGCAGTATTTT.

This clone was seen more than once but under ten times. The J gene is TRBJ2-7, the V gene TRBV19; 9 bases fit TRBD1. V shed 7 bases, J shed 4 bases, and the junction held 8 bases outside the gene matches. CDR1 and CDR2 (germline): LNHDA, SQIVND (reference sequence). The CDR3 is 14 amino acids. This chain's CDR3 is CASNAGQGPYEQYF. Written as DNA, the CDR3 is TGTGCCAGTAATGCGGGACAGGGCCCTTACGAGCAGTACTTC. Full variable domain (outside the CDR3, taken from reference TRBV19 and TRBJ2-7): DGGITQSPKYLFRKEGQNVTLSCEQNLNHDAMYWYRQDPGQGLRLIYYSQIVNDFQKGDIAEGYSVSREKKESFPLTVTSAQKNPTAFYLCASNAGQGPYEQYFGPGTRLTVT.

The chain combines TRBV27 with TRBJ2-1; D is possibly TRBD1 (6 bases). Germline loops: CDR1 MNHEY, CDR2 SMNVEV (reference sequence). The CDR3 extends over 13 amino acids. Trimming stripped 5 bases from V and 10 bases from J, with 15 bases between. The chain's CDR3 is CASSPRGLKEQFF. The CDR3 DNA reads TGTGCCAGCAGTCCCAGGGGCTTAAAAGAGCAGTTCTTC.

V and J are TRBV3-1 (or the pseudogene TRBV3-2) and TRBJ2-5; TRBD2 aligns across 9 bases. The CDR3 has 17 residues. Germline V gene data show CDR1 as LGHDT and CDR2 as YNNKEL (reference sequence). Germline trimming cut 0 bases from V and 5 bases from J; bases unmatched to any gene: 10. The CDR3 loop reads CASSQDWVAGDVETQYF. For the CDR3, the DNA is TGTGCCAGCAGCCAAGATTGGGTAGCGGGAGACGTGGAGACCCAGTACTTC.

The rearrangement joins TRBV28 to TRBJ2-5; 13 bases fit TRBD2. The J segment lost 7 bases and the V segment lost 9 bases, leaving 8 bases of the junction unmatched. CDR3 size: 14 residues. CDR1 is MDHEN, CDR2 SYDVKM, per germline. Here the CDR3 reads CASGTSGIPGTQYF. CDR3 bases: TGTGCCAGTGGGACTAGCGGGATCCCAGGGACCCAGTACTTC. The whole variable domain, remainder taken from reference TRBV28 and TRBJ2-5, is DVKVTQSSRYLVKRTGEKVFLECVQDMDHENMFWYRQDPGLGLRLIYFSYDVKMKEKGDIPEGYSVSREKKERFSLILESASTNQTSMYLCASGTSGIPGTQYFGPGTRLLVL.

This rearrangement joins TRBV27 to TRBJ2-7; TRBD2 might be the D (5 bases). The CDR3 length is 14 residues. Trimming pared 6 bases from V and 9 bases from J, leaving 21 bases between. Germline CDR1 and CDR2: MNHEY and SMNVEV (reference sequence). CDR3 DNA: TGTGCCAGCAGCCGCACCGAAAGGGAGTTTGGGCAGTACTTC. Its translation: CASSRTEREFGQYF.

This clone was seen once. In DNA form, the CDR3 reads TGTGCCATCAGTGCATCCATAAACTGGGAGCAGTTCTTC. Protein: CAISASINWEQFF. The chain carries TRBV10-3 and TRBJ2-1; no clear D gene. Between the trimmed V and J ends, which lost 4 bases and 10 bases, there was a span of 14 bases. This CDR3 is built from 13 residues. Per germline, CDR1 ENHRY and CDR2 SYGVKD.

The chain combines TRBV27 with TRBJ1-2; 8 bases line up with TRBD1. The CDR3 is made up of 14 amino acids. After removal of 5 bases from V and 4 bases from J, the junction contained 6 bases not matched to a gene. The germline CDR1 and CDR2 sequences are MNHEY and SMNVEV (reference sequence). Here the CDR3 reads CASSTHDRGYGYTF. CDR3 bases: TGTGCCAGCAGTACCCACGACAGGGGCTATGGCTACACCTTC.

V gene TRBV9 combines with J gene TRBJ2-5, with 8 nucleotides matching TRBD1. Germline CDR1 is SGDLS and CDR2 is YYNGEE. The CDR3 contains 15 residues. Trimming removed 4 bases from V and 5 bases from J; junction bases left unmatched: 10. Here the CDR3 DNA reads TGTGCCAGCAGCCCAGAAGGACAGGGCTGGGAGACCCAGTACTTC. Its translation is CASSPEGQGWETQYF. Based on the CDR3 plus reference TRBV9 and TRBJ2-5, the full variable domain is DSGVTQTPKHLITATGQRVTLRCSPRSGDLSVYWYQQSLDQGLQFLIQYYNGEERAKGNILERFSAQQFPDLHSELNLSSLELGDSALYFCASSPEGQGWETQYFGPGTRLLVL.

The DNA for the CDR3 is TGTGCCAGCAATTCGGCTAGCAGGGGCACCGGGGAGCTGTTTTTT. Amino acids: CASNSASRGTGELFF. The V call is TRBV5-8, the J call TRBJ2-2, with D maybe TRBD1 (6 bases). V was pared by 6 bases and J by 4 bases, with 16 bases between. The CDR3 loop spans 15 amino acids. Germline CDR1 reads SGHTS; CDR2 reads YDEGEE.

The chain links TRBV18 to TRBJ2-1, with 12 bases lining up with TRBD1. Germline CDR1 KGHSH, CDR2 LQKENI. Trimming cost V 5 bases and J 6 bases; bases outside gene matches: 5. The CDR3 is made up of 15 amino acids. The CDR3 loop reads CASSTGTGGFNEQFF. CDR3 DNA: TGTGCCAGCTCAACCGGGACAGGGGGCTTCAATGAGCAGTTCTTC.

The chain is built from TRBV29-1 and TRBJ2-3; perhaps TRBD2 as D (5 bases). Germline V gives CDR1 SQVTM, CDR2 ANQGSEA. This CDR3 has 13 residues. The V gene lost 7 bases and the J gene lost 2 bases, with 13 bases spanning the gap. This CDR3 reads CSGGAYTTDTQYF. The DNA for the CDR3 is TGCAGCGGGGGAGCGTATACCACAGATACGCAGTATTTT.

This chain uses TRBV19 with TRBJ1-5, with TRBD1 matching over 10 bases. V trimming: 7 bases; J trimming: 5 bases; junction bases outside the gene matches: 5. The CDR3 totals 14 residues. The germline gives CDR1 LNHDA, CDR2 SQIVND (reference sequence). In DNA form, the CDR3 reads TGTGCCAGTATCGACAGGGGGCCTGATCAGCCCCAGCATTTT. Translation: CASIDRGPDQPQHF.